This T cell receptor beta chain was captured by sequencing in a study of blood T cell repertoires in COVID-19. Overall study: Researchers got acute and convalescent COVID-19 samples from the United States, Italy and Spain. The analysed material was cDNA or gDNA that came from T cells, B-cell-depleted T cells, or PBMCs.

CDR1 is MNHEY, CDR2 SVGAGI, per germline. The CDR3 runs 14 residues. Trimming removed 6 bases from V and 6 bases from J; junction bases left unmatched: 9. Under the authors' procedure: Estimation of nucleated cell counts was performed using reference gene primer amplification. Here immunoSEQ multiplex PCR was the method, and the copy in TCRdb shows in-frame clones only, minus some. The DNA was the basis for D and trimming; V, J and clone size are from that table. The repertoire holds approximately 200,000 clones, with approximately 90% as singletons. This clone has a handful of counts. The V and J genes are TRBV6-5 and TRBJ2-7; the match to TRBD1 covers 9 bases. Material: peripheral blood. The clonotype was recovered from a woman aged 30 to 39 with active or convalescent COVID-19. The CDR3 DNA reads TGTGCCAGCAGAACAACGGGACAGGGAGCCGAGCAGTACTTC. Protein product: CASRTTGQGAEQYF.